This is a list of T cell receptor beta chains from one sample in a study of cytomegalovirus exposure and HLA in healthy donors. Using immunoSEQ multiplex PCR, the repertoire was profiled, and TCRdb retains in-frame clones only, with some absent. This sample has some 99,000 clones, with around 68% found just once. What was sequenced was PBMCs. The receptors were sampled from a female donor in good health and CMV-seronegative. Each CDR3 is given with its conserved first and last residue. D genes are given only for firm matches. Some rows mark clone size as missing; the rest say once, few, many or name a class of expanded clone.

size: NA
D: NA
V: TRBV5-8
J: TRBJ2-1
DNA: TGTGCCAGCAGCTTTGTAGAGCAGTTCTTC
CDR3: CASSFVEQFF

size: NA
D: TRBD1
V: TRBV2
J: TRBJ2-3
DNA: TGTGCCAGCAGTGAAGCGGCACAGGGGGCAGATACGCAGTATTTT
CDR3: CASSEAAQGADTQYF

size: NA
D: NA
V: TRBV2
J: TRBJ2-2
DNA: TGTGCCAGCAGCCCTACCCGGGGGGCCCTCACCGGGGAGCTGTTTTTT
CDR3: CASSPTRGALTGELFF

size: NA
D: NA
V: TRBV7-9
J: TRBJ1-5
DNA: TGTGCCAGCAGCTCTGAGGAGGTCGGCCCCCAGCATTTT
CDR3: CASSSEEVGPQHF

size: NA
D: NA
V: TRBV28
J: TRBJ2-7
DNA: TGTGCCAGCAGTTTTAAGGGGGAGGGCCTAAACCCCGGGACCTACGAGCAGTACTTC
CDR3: CASSFKGEGLNPGTYEQYF

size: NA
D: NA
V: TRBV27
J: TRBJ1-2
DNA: TGTGCCAGCAGTGTTAACCCACGGGTGCAGGGCTACACCTTC
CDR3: CASSVNPRVQGYTF

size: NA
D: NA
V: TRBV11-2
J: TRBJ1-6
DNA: TGTGCCAGCAGCTTAGTTCCGAATTCACCCCTCCACTTT
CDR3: CASSLVPNSPLHF

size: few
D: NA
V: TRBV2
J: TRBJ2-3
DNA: TGTGCCAGCACTATCAGGGGGGCCGGAACAGATACGCAGTATTTT
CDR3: CASTIRGAGTDTQYF

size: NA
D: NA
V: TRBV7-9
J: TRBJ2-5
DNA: TGTGCCATTAGAGAGGGAGAGACCCAGTACTTC
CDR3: CAIREGETQYF

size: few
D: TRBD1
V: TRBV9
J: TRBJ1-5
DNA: TGTGCCAGCAGCGTAGGAGGGGGCCCGAATCAGCCCCAGCATTTT
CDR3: CASSVGGGPNQPQHF

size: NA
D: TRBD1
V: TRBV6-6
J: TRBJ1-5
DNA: TGTGCCAGCAGCCCCGGGACAGGGAGCAATCAGCCCCAGCATTTT
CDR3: CASSPGTGSNQPQHF

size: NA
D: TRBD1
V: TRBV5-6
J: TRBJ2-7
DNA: TGTGCCAGCAGCTTCCGGGACAGGGGGCGCGCGCAGTACTTC
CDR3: CASSFRDRGRAQYF

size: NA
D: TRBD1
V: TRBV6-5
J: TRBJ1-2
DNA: TGTGCCAGCAGTTTAACGACAGGGGAATATGGCTACACCTTC
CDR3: CASSLTTGEYGYTF

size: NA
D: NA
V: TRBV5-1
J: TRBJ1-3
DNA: TGCGCCAGCAGCTTCGGTGAAGAAAACACCATATATTTT
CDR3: CASSFGEENTIYF

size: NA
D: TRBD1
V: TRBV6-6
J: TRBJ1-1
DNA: TGTGCCAGCAGTTACGGGACAGGGAAGACTGAAGCTTTCTTT
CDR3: CASSYGTGKTEAFF

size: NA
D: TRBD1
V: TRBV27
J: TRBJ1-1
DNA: TGTGCCAGTAGTTTTCGACAGGGGCGGAACACTGAAGCTTTCTTT
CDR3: CASSFRQGRNTEAFF

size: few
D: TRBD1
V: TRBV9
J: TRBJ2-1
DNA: TGTGCCAGCAGCGTGGGACAGGAAGTATCCTACAATGAGCAGTTCTTC
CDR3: CASSVGQEVSYNEQFF

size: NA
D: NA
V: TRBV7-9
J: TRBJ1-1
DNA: TGTTCCAGCAGTCTCGACACTGAAGCTTTCTTT
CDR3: CSSSLDTEAFF

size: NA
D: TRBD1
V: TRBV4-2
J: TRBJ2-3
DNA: TGTGCCAGCAGCCAAGGTGGGACAGGCACAGATACGCAGTATTTT
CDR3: CASSQGGTGTDTQYF

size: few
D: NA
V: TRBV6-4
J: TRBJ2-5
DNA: TGTGCCAGCAGTGTCAGGGGGGCCGTGGGGGAGACCCAGTACTTC
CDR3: CASSVRGAVGETQYF

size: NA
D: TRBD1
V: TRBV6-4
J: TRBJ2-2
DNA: TGTGCCAGCAGTGACTCAGAGGGACAGGGTGCCGGGGAGCTGTTTTTT
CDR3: CASSDSEGQGAGELFF

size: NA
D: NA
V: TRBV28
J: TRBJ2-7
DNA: TGTGCCAGCATTCAAGCCGGACACGACGCCTACGAGCAGTACTTC
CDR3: CASIQAGHDAYEQYF

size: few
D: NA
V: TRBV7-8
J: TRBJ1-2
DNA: TGTGCCAGCAGCTCGCGGACAGAGGGCGGCTACACCTTC
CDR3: CASSSRTEGGYTF

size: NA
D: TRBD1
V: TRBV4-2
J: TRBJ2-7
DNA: TGTGCCAGCAGCCAGGGAGAGGACAGGGGGGCGTACGAGCAGTACTTC
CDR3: CASSQGEDRGAYEQYF

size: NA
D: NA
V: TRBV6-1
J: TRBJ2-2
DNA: TGTGCCAGCAGTGAAGCGCGAGGTAGAAGGGGCGGGGAGCTGTTTTTT
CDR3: CASSEARGRRGGELFF

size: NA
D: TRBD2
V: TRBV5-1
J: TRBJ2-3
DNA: TGCGCCAGCAGCTTGGCTAGCGGGAGTACAGATACGCAGTATTTT
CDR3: CASSLASGSTDTQYF

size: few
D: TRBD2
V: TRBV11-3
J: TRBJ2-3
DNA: TGTGCCAGCAGCCGGAGACTAGCGGCGACAGATACGCAGTATTTT
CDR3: CASSRRLAATDTQYF

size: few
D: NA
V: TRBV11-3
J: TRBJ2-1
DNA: TGTGCCAGCAGCGTAGACTTCTCTACCCTTAATGAGCAGTTCTTC
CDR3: CASSVDFSTLNEQFF

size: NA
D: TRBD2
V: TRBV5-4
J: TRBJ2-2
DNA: TGTGCCAGCAGCACTGGGACTAGCGGGAGTATCGGGGAGCTGTTTTTT
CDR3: CASSTGTSGSIGELFF

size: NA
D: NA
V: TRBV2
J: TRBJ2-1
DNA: TGTGCCAGTCGTCCCGCAGGACTGTACAATGAGCAGTTCTTC
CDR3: CASRPAGLYNEQFF

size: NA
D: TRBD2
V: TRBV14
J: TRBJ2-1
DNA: TGTGCCAGCAGCCATGGACTAGCCGAGCAGTTCTTC
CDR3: CASSHGLAEQFF

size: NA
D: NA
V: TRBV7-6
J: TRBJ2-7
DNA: TGTGCCAGCAGCTTAAGGCAGGGCCCATACGAGCAGTACTTC
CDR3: CASSLRQGPYEQYF

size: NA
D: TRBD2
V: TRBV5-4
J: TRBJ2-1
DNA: TGTGCCAGCAGCTCGGGACTAGCGATCAACAATGAGCAGTTCTTC
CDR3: CASSSGLAINNEQFF

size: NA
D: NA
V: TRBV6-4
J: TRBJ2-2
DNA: TGTGCCAGCAGCTCCCAGGGTGAGGCCACCGGGGAGCTGTTTTTT
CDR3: CASSSQGEATGELFF

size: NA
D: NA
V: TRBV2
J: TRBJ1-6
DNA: TGTGCCAGCAGCACGGAGCTTAATTCACCCCTCCACTTT
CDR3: CASSTELNSPLHF

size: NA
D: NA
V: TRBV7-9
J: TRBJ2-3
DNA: TGTGCCAGCAGCTCGTTCCAGGGGATAGACACAGATACGCAGTATTTT
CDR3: CASSSFQGIDTDTQYF

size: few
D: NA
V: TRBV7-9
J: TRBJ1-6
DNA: TGTGCCAGCAGCTTAGGGGGACTGAATAATTCACCCCTCCACTTT
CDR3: CASSLGGLNNSPLHF

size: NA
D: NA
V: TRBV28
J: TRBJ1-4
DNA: TGTGCCAGCAGTTTAATGCAGGGCCTCGCAACTAATGAAAAACTGTTTTTT
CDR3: CASSLMQGLATNEKLFF

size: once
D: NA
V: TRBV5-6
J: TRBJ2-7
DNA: TGTGCCAGCAACTTCAACAGGGCTTTGGGAGAGCAGTACTTC
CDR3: CASNFNRALGEQYF

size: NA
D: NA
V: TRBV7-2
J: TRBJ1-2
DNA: TGTGCCAGCAGCCCCCAGGGTGCGGCTAACTATGGCTACACCTTC
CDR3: CASSPQGAANYGYTF

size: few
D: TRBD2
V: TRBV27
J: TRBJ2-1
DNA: TGTGCCAGCAGTTTAGCGGGAGGGGGCTACAATGAGCAGTTCTTC
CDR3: CASSLAGGGYNEQFF

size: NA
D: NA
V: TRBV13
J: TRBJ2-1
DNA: TGTGCCAGCAGCTCCATCCGGACACGGACCTCCTACAATGAGCAGTTCTTC
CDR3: CASSSIRTRTSYNEQFF

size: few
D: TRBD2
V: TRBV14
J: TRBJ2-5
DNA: TGTGCCAGCAGCCAAGGAGGGAGGGAAGAGACCCAGTACTTC
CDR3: CASSQGGREETQYF

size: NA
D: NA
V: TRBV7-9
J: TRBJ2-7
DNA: TGTGCCAGCAGTTCCGGCATCGGGTGGCAGTACTTC
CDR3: CASSSGIGWQYF

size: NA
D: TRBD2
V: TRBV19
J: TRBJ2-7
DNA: TGTGCCAGTAGTGCGGGACTAGGGGTGTACGAGCAGTACTTC
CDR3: CASSAGLGVYEQYF

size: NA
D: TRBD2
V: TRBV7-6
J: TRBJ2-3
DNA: TGTGCCAGCAGCTTATCTAGCGGGAGGGTTGATACGCAGTATTTT
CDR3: CASSLSSGRVDTQYF

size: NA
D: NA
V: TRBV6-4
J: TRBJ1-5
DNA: TGTGCCAGCAGTGACTCCGCAGGTAATCAGCCCCAGCATTTT
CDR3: CASSDSAGNQPQHF

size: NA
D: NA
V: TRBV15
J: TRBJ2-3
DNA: TGTGCCACCAGCAGGGACAAATATCAAGATACGCAGTATTTT
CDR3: CATSRDKYQDTQYF

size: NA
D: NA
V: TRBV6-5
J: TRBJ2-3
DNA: TGTGCCAGCAGCCTGGGGGGGCCCACAGATACGCAGTATTTT
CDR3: CASSLGGPTDTQYF

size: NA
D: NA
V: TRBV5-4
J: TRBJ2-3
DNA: TGTGCCAGCAGCCGGGAGTCCACAGATACGCAGTATTTT
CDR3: CASSRESTDTQYF

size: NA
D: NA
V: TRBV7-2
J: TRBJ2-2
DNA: TGTGCCAGCAGCTCGGACAGTCCCGGGGAGCTGTTTTTT
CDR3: CASSSDSPGELFF

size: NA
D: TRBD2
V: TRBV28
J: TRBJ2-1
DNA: TGTGCCACATATAGCGGGGCTTACAATGAGCAGTTCTTC
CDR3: CATYSGAYNEQFF

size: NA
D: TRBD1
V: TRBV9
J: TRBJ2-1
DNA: TGTGCCAGCAGCACTACAGGGGGTGCATACAATGAGCAGTTCTTC
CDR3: CASSTTGGAYNEQFF

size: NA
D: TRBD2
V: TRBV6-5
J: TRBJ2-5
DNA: TGTGCCAGCATGACTAGCGGGGAGCAAGAGACCCAGTACTTC
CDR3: CASMTSGEQETQYF

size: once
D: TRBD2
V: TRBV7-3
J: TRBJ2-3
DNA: TGTGCCAGCAGCGCCGGGACTAGCGGAGGGGGGGATACGCAGTATTTT
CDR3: CASSAGTSGGGDTQYF